This T cell receptor beta chain was identified in a study of PD-1 blockade in classical Hodgkin lymphoma. The CDR3 spans 15 residues. Per germline, CDR1 LNHDA and CDR2 SQIVND (reference sequence). Losses at the gene ends were 5 bases for V and 3 bases for J; bases not matched to a gene: 4. No patient escaped relapse after autologous stem cell transplantation, and brentuximab vedotin exposure varied. Clones were sequenced by immunoSEQ multiplex PCR, and TCRdb holds only the in-frame ones, with some missing. The data show 35,000 to 50,000 clones, with approximately 80% seen just once and about 20% held by the top ten. This clone has only one observation.

This chain joins TRBV19 and TRBJ2-7; 13 bases are shared with TRBD2. This clonotype was obtained from a human donor with classical Hodgkin lymphoma. The sample here was peripheral blood mononuclear cells (PBMCs), taken at baseline. CDR3 protein: CASSRLAGGRYEQYF. The CDR3 DNA reads as TGTGCCAGTAGTCGACTAGCGGGAGGACGCTACGAGCAGTACTTC.